The rows below give T cell receptor beta chains drawn from one sample of a study of CD8 T cells in ankylosing spondylitis. TCRdb fed the 5' RACE reads into MiXCR, producing one record per CDR3 protein. The sample holds about 260,000 distinct CDR3 sequences; around 20% are singletons and the top ten take less than 9%. Sequencing input: blood, either unsorted or a sorted T cell fraction (not recorded which). The receptors were gathered from a male donor with ankylosing spondylitis or in good health (not recorded which). Each CDR3 is given with its conserved first and last residue. The order of the fields is V gene, J gene, clone size, D gene, CDR3 DNA, CDR3 protein. D genes are given only for firm matches. Clone size is given for some rows only: seen once, a few or many times, or a class if the clone is expanded.

V: TRBV14; J: TRBJ1-2; size: few; D: .; DNA: TGTGCCAGCAGCCAAGACGCCAGGGATTATGGCTACACCTTC; CDR3: CASSQDARDYGYTF
V: TRBV28; J: TRBJ2-1; size: .; D: TRBD2; DNA: TGTGCCAGCAGTCCCCTATCCATTAGCGGGAGATTGGGTGAGCAGTTCTTC; CDR3: CASSPLSISGRLGEQFF
V: TRBV20-1; J: TRBJ2-1; size: few; D: .; DNA: TGCAGTGCCATCAGGGTTGATGGGAACAATGAGCAGTTCTTC; CDR3: CSAIRVDGNNEQFF
V: TRBV20-1; J: TRBJ2-1; size: many; D: TRBD2; DNA: TGCAGTGCTGAGGGGACTAGCGGGAGCAGGCCCAATGAGCAGTTCTTC; CDR3: CSAEGTSGSRPNEQFF
V: TRBV21-1; J: TRBJ2-5; size: .; D: .; DNA: TGTGCCAGCCCTTGGCCCGGGACAGGGAGAGAGACCCAGTACTTC; CDR3: CASPWPGTGRETQYF
V: TRBV19; J: TRBJ2-1; size: .; D: .; DNA: TGTGCCAGTAGTCCGGGGAATAAGAACTACAATGAGCAGTTCTTC; CDR3: CASSPGNKNYNEQFF
V: TRBV5-1; J: TRBJ1-1; size: .; D: .; DNA: TGCGCCAGCAGCTTGGTTGGGGAGAGGAGCACTGAAGCTTTCTTT; CDR3: CASSLVGERSTEAFF
V: TRBV5-1; J: TRBJ2-2; size: .; D: TRBD1; DNA: TGCGCCAGCAGTTTGACAGGGGTGACCGGGGAGCTGTTTTTT; CDR3: CASSLTGVTGELFF
V: TRBV12-3/TRBV12-4; J: TRBJ1-1; size: few; D: .; DNA: TGTGCCAGCACTCGCTTGATACGAGCTGAAGCTTTCTTT; CDR3: CASTRLIRAEAFF
V: TRBV6-1; J: TRBJ2-1; size: .; D: .; DNA: TGTGCCAGCAGTGTCTACACGAGCTCCTACAATGAGCAGTTCTTC; CDR3: CASSVYTSSYNEQFF
V: TRBV7-2; J: TRBJ2-3; size: once; D: .; DNA: TGTGCCAGCAGCCCATGGTCGGGCCGCACAGATACGCAGTATTTT; CDR3: CASSPWSGRTDTQYF
V: TRBV4-1; J: TRBJ2-5; size: few; D: TRBD1; DNA: TGCGCCAGCAGCCAAGATTGGAGACAGGGAATAGGCCAAGAGACCCAGTACTTC; CDR3: CASSQDWRQGIGQETQYF
V: TRBV20-1; J: TRBJ1-2; size: few; D: TRBD1; DNA: TGCAGTGCGCCCCGGACAGGGGGGAGCAACTATGGCTACACCTTC; CDR3: CSAPRTGGSNYGYTF
V: TRBV6-5; J: TRBJ2-1; size: many; D: .; DNA: TGTGCCAGCAGGCCCAGGAACAATGAGCAGTTCTTC; CDR3: CASRPRNNEQFF
V: TRBV6-1; J: TRBJ2-5; size: few; D: TRBD2; DNA: TGTGCCAGCAGTAATCTAGCGGGAGGGAGGGAGACCCAGTACTTC; CDR3: CASSNLAGGRETQYF